These T cell receptor beta chains were read from a single sample in a study of CD8 T cells in Susac syndrome. Each CDR3 protein is one row after TCRdb ran MiXCR on the immunoSEQ multiplex PCR reads. The table has about 290,000 distinct CDR3 sequences, almost 85% seen once; the top ten hold 0.21%. The sequencing input was CD8+ T cells from PBMCs. The receptors here all came from a human donor with multiple sclerosis. The CDR3 runs from the conserved cysteine through the conserved F or W. D genes are given only for firm matches. Clone size is shown for a subset of rows, as once, few, many or a class of expanded clone.

size	V	D	J	CDR3	DNA
-	TRBV7-9	-	TRBJ1-5	CASSLSYVSRNSNQPQHF	TGTGCCAGCAGCTTATCCTACGTTTCCAGGAATAGCAATCAGCCCCAGCATTTT
-	TRBV6-2/TRBV6-3	-	TRBJ1-2	CASSYSPLRPGHGYTF	TGTGCCAGCAGTTACTCACCCCTTCGGCCAGGGCATGGCTACACCTTC
-	TRBV9	-	TRBJ2-5	CASSPGPGRAETQYF	TGTGCCAGCAGCCCCGGACCTGGTCGTGCGGAGACCCAGTACTTC
once	TRBV5-5	TRBD1	TRBJ1-1	CASSDLQGINTEAFF	TGTGCCAGCAGCGATCTACAGGGGATAAACACTGAAGCTTTCTTT
-	TRBV6-2/TRBV6-3	TRBD2	TRBJ2-7	CASSYARTSGRGEQYF	TGTGCCAGCAGTTACGCTAGGACTAGCGGGAGAGGCGAGCAGTACTTC
-	TRBV5-1	-	TRBJ2-5	CASSSTLREETQYF	TGCGCCAGCAGCTCCACCCTCAGGGAAGAGACCCAGTACTTC
-	TRBV20-1	TRBD1	TRBJ1-4	CSAKSRDSPNEKLFF	TGCAGTGCTAAAAGTAGGGACAGCCCTAATGAAAAACTGTTTTTT
-	TRBV28	-	TRBJ2-1	CASRRFGQGGNEQFF	TGTGCCAGCCGACGTTTCGGGCAGGGTGGCAATGAGCAGTTCTTC
-	TRBV5-6	-	TRBJ2-7	CASSYPLGELSYEQYF	TGTGCCAGCAGTTACCCCCTGGGCGAACTCTCCTACGAGCAGTACTTC
-	TRBV28	TRBD1	TRBJ1-5	CASSLVGQVSNQPQHF	TGTGCCAGCAGTTTAGTGGGACAGGTTAGCAATCAGCCCCAGCATTTT
-	TRBV28	TRBD2	TRBJ2-1	CASRGTGTRAYNEQFF	TGTGCCAGCAGGGGTACCGGGACTAGGGCCTACAATGAGCAGTTCTTC
-	TRBV28	-	TRBJ1-2	CASRAIGLISYGYTF	TGTGCCAGCAGAGCAATAGGACTTATCAGCTATGGCTACACCTTC
-	TRBV28	-	TRBJ2-5	CASSFRAYPQETQYF	TGTGCCAGCAGTTTCCGGGCCTATCCGCAAGAGACCCAGTACTTC
once	TRBV28	-	TRBJ1-5	CASSHLGDLGLYSNQPQHF	TGTGCCAGCAGTCACCTGGGGGACTTAGGTCTTTATAGCAATCAGCCCCAGCATTTT
-	TRBV11-1	-	TRBJ1-1	CASSFSPVPEAFF	TGTGCCAGCAGCTTCTCCCCGGTCCCTGAAGCTTTCTTT
few	TRBV19	-	TRBJ2-7	CASSGLLGEQYF	TGTGCCAGCTCGGGACTCCTAGGCGAGCAGTACTTC
-	TRBV4-3	-	TRBJ1-2	CASSQDRGSGFGYTF	TGCGCCAGCAGCCAAGATAGAGGGTCAGGATTCGGCTACACCTTC
-	TRBV3-1	TRBD1	TRBJ2-2	CASSHRDRVGTGELFF	TGTGCCAGCAGCCATCGGGACAGGGTGGGCACCGGGGAGCTGTTTTTT
-	TRBV27	-	TRBJ2-2	CASSLGVGTGELFF	TGTGCCAGCAGTTTAGGGGTGGGCACCGGGGAGCTGTTTTTT
-	TRBV28	TRBD1	TRBJ2-7	CASSLTPTGAYEQYF	TGTGCCAGCAGCCTTACCCCGACAGGGGCCTACGAGCAGTACTTC
-	TRBV5-1	-	TRBJ2-1	CASSLPSVSSYNEQFF	TGCGCCAGCAGTTTGCCTAGTGTCAGCTCCTACAATGAGCAGTTCTTC
few	TRBV7-3	TRBD2	TRBJ2-1	CASSPLGRNEQFF	TGTGCCAGCAGCCCGCTCGGGAGGAATGAGCAGTTCTTC
-	TRBV27	TRBD2	TRBJ2-1	CASSLSPLGLAVDNEQFF	TGTGCCAGCAGTTTATCACCTCTAGGACTAGCGGTCGACAATGAGCAGTTCTTC
-	TRBV15	-	TRBJ2-7	CATSARGSSYEQYF	TGTGCCACCAGCGCCCGGGGCAGCTCCTACGAGCAGTACTTC
-	TRBV11-2	-	TRBJ2-3	CASSLSVGTDTQYF	TGTGCCAGCAGCTTAAGCGTTGGGACAGATACGCAGTATTTT